Described below is a single T cell receptor (beta chain) sequence and its context. These data belong to a study of response to subunit inactivated influenza vaccine. TCRdb analysed the RT-PCR reads with MiXCR anew, one entry per CDR3 protein. Among about 540,000 distinct CDR3 sequences, under 30% were seen once, and the ten largest hold around 2.8%. Separately, the same data were catalogued under a study of T cells expressing NK-cell markers. This second study notes: Beta-chain TCR cDNA was generated via 5'RACE template switching with UMIs.

Sequencing used CD4+ T cells sorted from PBMCs, obtained roughly 12 days after vaccination. This TCR derives from a man between 45 and 60 years old who received an inactivated influenza vaccine.

The DNA for the CDR3 is TGCAGCGCATCCAGGGGTAGCTCCTACAATGAGCAGTTCTTC. Its protein product is CSASRGSSYNEQFF. The V gene is TRBV29-1, the J gene TRBJ2-1; TRBD1 is a possible D gene (6 bases). This CDR3 has 14 residues. Trimming took 7 bases from V and 0 from J, leaving 13 bases between them. Germline V gene sequence: CDR1 SQVTM, CDR2 ANQGSEA.